The rows below give T cell receptor beta chains drawn from one sample of a study of OX40 agonist ivuxolimab in advanced cancers. Generated by immunoSEQ multiplex PCR, the TCRdb table keeps only in-frame clones and is missing some. This table has approximately 46,000 clones, approximately 77% appearing once. This sample comprised CD4+ or CD8+ T cells sorted from blood, obtained in a trial of the OX40 agonist ivuxolimab. All receptors derive from an adult with an advanced solid tumor such as melanoma, head and neck, liver or kidney cancer. CDR3s leave out the opening cysteine and the closing phenylalanine or tryptophan.

J,V,CDR3
TRBJ2-2,TRBV10-3,AISGTGGNTGELF
TRBJ1-2,TRBV28,ASRATRGENYGYT
TRBJ1-2,TRBV11-2,ASSLVPRTPTGNYGYT
TRBJ2-1,TRBV2,ASSVIAGGGNEQF
TRBJ2-1,TRBV11-1,ASSLNSGRALYNEQF
TRBJ2-4,TRBV9,ASSMGRGLDIQY
TRBJ2-7,TRBV10-1,ASSEGSGTYEQY
TRBJ2-3,TRBV19,ASSGGTSGSPQTDTQY
TRBJ1-2,TRBV7-9,ASITKGNYGYT
TRBJ1-5,TRBV7-3,ASSLIENQPQH
TRBJ1-5,TRBV6-5,ASSRTAPSNQPQH
TRBJ1-1,TRBV9,ASSVFDRVNTEAF
TRBJ2-3,TRBV6-6,ASFERHVTDTQY
TRBJ2-1,TRBV7-6,ASSLYRDSWNEQF
TRBJ2-2,TRBV27,ASRSPTGGGTGELF
TRBJ1-1,TRBV19,ASNTPRISRTEAF
TRBJ1-5,TRBV10-3,AISQGYSNQPQH
TRBJ2-4,TRBV29-1,SVEVVENIQY
TRBJ2-1,TRBV11-3,ASSLGYNEQF
TRBJ2-7,TRBV10-2,ASSDPADTAYEQY
TRBJ2-3,TRBV6-1,ASSGGAAGTDTQY
TRBJ2-1,TRBV11-3,ASSLDQAGTSGTHEQF
TRBJ1-5,TRBV7-8,ASSLAGGRDQPQH
TRBJ2-7,TRBV4-1,ASSLWPTDLYEQY
TRBJ2-7,TRBV27,ASSPWAGLLYEQY
TRBJ2-2,TRBV5-1,ASSRRDSGELF
TRBJ1-5,TRBV4-2,ASSQQGRNQPQH
TRBJ1-1,TRBV5-6,ASSPQQGVSTEAF
TRBJ1-5,TRBV5-1,ASSLTAVGQGAQPQH
TRBJ1-2,TRBV28,ASSSLKTDANYGYT
TRBJ2-2,TRBV5-1,ASSLAGRQGPTGELF
TRBJ2-1,TRBV15,ATSREGGRGYNEQF
TRBJ1-2,TRBV28,ASSPLLPGQGGEGYT
TRBJ2-4,TRBV15,ATSRDRVLAGLSERAKNIQY